This T cell receptor (beta chain) was sequenced during a study of identical twins. Study conclusions and caveats: Low generation probability was overrepresented in out-of-frame alpha sequences shared by twins. A lower insertion count was a feature of abundant cord blood beta clonotypes, with no such feature in memory repertoires.

Worth noting for this clonotype: Its antigen is currently unknown.

Template switching, a step in the protocol, added a universal primer site, and cDNA carried unique molecular identifiers. TCRdb passed the 5' RACE reads through MiXCR, listing each CDR3 protein once. The data show 1.5 million to 2 million distinct CDR3 sequences, less than 40% seen once. Germline CDR1 DFQATT, CDR2 SNEGSKA (reference sequence). CDR3 length equals 14 residues. Deletions cut 6 bases from V and 4 bases from J, with 19 bases between. This receptor was taken from a newborn girl in good health. V is TRBV20-1 and J is TRBJ2-7, with D unclear. Sequenced: cord blood. The CDR3 DNA is TGCAGTGCCATCAGCGAGCCGGTTACTTACGAGCAGTACTTC. Its protein is CSAISEPVTYEQYF.